This T cell receptor beta chain came from a study of blood T cell repertoires in COVID-19. Measured with immunoSEQ multiplex PCR; TCRdb has only the in-frame clones, and not every one. Of 75,000 to 90,000 clones in the sample, approximately 87% were seen once. The receptor's source is a human donor in a cohort sampled during active COVID-19. The sample was peripheral blood.

The CDR3 coding sequence is TGTGCCAGCAGCTGGGGTACAGGTTACTATGGCTACACCTTC. Protein: CASSWGTGYYGYTF. V gene TRBV5-4 combines with J gene TRBJ1-2; tentative D call: TRBD1 (5 bases). Germline V CDR1 and CDR2: SGHNT, YYREEE (reference sequence). This CDR3 spans 14 amino acids. The V and J ends lost 3 bases and 3 bases respectively, with 12 bases between them.